The source of this T cell receptor (beta chain) is a study of pediatric ulcerative colitis. On the study more broadly: Disease was pancolitis in over five and left-sided in two, histology-confirmed. General study points: Blood-derived T cells may be present in rectal pinch biopsies.

Sequencing depth was up to 500,000 reads per sample. The data were produced by immunoSEQ multiplex PCR, yet TCRdb's version contains in-frame clones alone and is incomplete. The sample lists around 40,000 clones, about 81% occurring once. One to two pinch biopsies were taken from the rectum during colonoscopy. Germline values: CDR1 SGHAT, CDR2 FQNNGV. The CDR3 totals 14 residues. Between the trimmed V and J ends, which lost 5 bases and 9 bases, there was a span of 14 bases. This clone was seen a handful of times. Antigen unknown. The sample taken for sequencing was gut tissue. The origin of this receptor is a boy aged 5 to 17 with severe ulcerative colitis. The rearrangement joins TRBV11-2 to TRBJ1-6; no clear D gene. CDR3 in amino acids: CASSAALTISPLHF. The CDR3, as DNA: TGTGCCAGCAGCGCGGCCCTAACCATTTCACCCCTCCACTTT. The whole variable domain, remainder taken from reference TRBV11-2 and TRBJ1-6, is EAGVAQSPRYKIIEKRQSVAFWCNPISGHATLYWYQQILGQGPKLLIQFQNNGVVDDSQLPKDRFSAERLKGVDSTLKIQPAKLEDSAVYLCASSAALTISPLHFGNGTRLTVT.